What follows are 30 T cell receptor beta chains derived from one specimen sequenced in a study of T cells in Graves' hyperthyroidism and ophthalmopathy. The investigators amplified TCR beta CDR3 regions from RNA transcripts. The primer set for the first-round RT-PCR of the TCR CDR3 was HTBI. TCRdb passed the multiplex PCR reads through MiXCR, listing each CDR3 protein once. Among some 490,000 distinct CDR3 sequences listed, about 20% were seen once. The sample comprised blood. These receptors came from a woman aged 70-85 years with Graves' ophthalmopathy.

This clonotype was detected many times. The genes are TRBV28 and TRBJ1-5, with 7 bases lining up with TRBD1. Germline assignment: CDR1 MDHEN and CDR2 SYDVKM. This CDR3 contains 13 residues. V shed 5 bases and J 7 bases; nucleotides not matched to a gene: 5. For the CDR3, the DNA is TGTGCCAGCAGTGGGGACAGACGCCAGCCCCAGCATTTT. Translated, it gives CASSGDRRQPQHF.

The rearrangement links TRBV7-2 to TRBJ2-7; D is perhaps TRBD1 (6 bases). The V and J ends lost 5 bases and 3 bases respectively, with 14 bases between them. Per germline, CDR1 SGHTA and CDR2 FQGNSA. The CDR3 covers 14 residues. The CDR3 DNA follows: TGTGCCAGCAGCCAGGGACAACGAAGCTACGAGCAGTACTTC. As protein: CASSQGQRSYEQYF.

This clonotype was counted a few times. A read error may be the cause here, since a much bigger clone is one base away. The V and J genes are TRBV2 and TRBJ2-2, with 9 bases that match TRBD1. This CDR3 has 12 residues. CDR1 and CDR2 (germline): SNHLY, FYNNEI. CDR3 sequence reads: CASGQGTEELFF. The CDR3, as DNA: TGTGCCAGCGGACAGGGGACCGAGGAGCTGTTTTTT.

This clonotype came up a few times. The junction and the germline gene differ at one end; a read error may be behind it. V usage is TRBV11-2 and J usage is TRBJ1-2; D is ambiguous. Looked up from germline, CDR1 is SGHAT and CDR2 is FQNNGV. The CDR3 runs to 13 residues. For the CDR3, the DNA is TGTGCCAGCACCCTTCACGCGAACTATGGCCACACCTTC. Translation: CASTLHANYGHTF.

This clonotype appeared many times. This chain links TRBV7-9 with TRBJ2-5; perhaps D is TRBD1 or TRBD2 (5 bases each). CDR1 and CDR2 from the germline V gene are SEHNR and FQNEAQ (reference sequence). V was clipped by 5 bases and J by 2 bases, with 18 bases between them. The length of the CDR3 is 16 residues. The CDR3 region has the DNA TGTGCCAGCAGCCCCCGGCGAGGGGCCCAACAAGAGACCCAGTACTTC. Translated, it gives CASSPRRGAQQETQYF.

This clonotype was counted many times. The J gene is TRBJ1-2, the V gene TRBV19, with 9 nucleotides matching TRBD1. Germline V gives CDR1 LNHDA, CDR2 SQIVND (reference sequence). Trimming removed 5 bases from V and 8 bases from J; junction bases left unmatched: 9. The CDR3 has 14 amino acids. Here the CDR3 DNA reads TGTGCCAGTAGTGTAACACAGGGGGCGAACGGCTACACCTTC. Translating gives CASSVTQGANGYTF.

This clonotype was counted at least ten times. The chain is built from TRBV12-3 or TRBV12-4 and TRBJ2-1; D uncertain. The CDR3 loop spans 12 amino acids. V gave up 7 bases and J gave up 9 bases, with 13 bases separating them. CDR3 amino acids: CASNFGVLEQFF. CDR3 in DNA: TGTGCCAGCAACTTTGGGGTCCTTGAGCAGTTCTTC.

This clonotype turned up a few times. The genes are TRBV6-1 and TRBJ2-7; D might be TRBD1 or TRBD2, each matching 6 bases. The germline V gene has CDR1 MNHNS and CDR2 SASEGT. This CDR3 region has 13 residues. Trimming took 1 base from V and 12 from J, leaving 16 bases between them. The DNA of the CDR3 is TGTGCCAGCAGTGAAGGGGGGGTAACAGGGCCGTACTTC. Its translation: CASSEGGVTGPYF.

This chain uses TRBV9 with TRBJ1-1; D is undetermined. The V end was cut by 4 bases, the J end by 3 bases, with 10 bases between. The CDR3 spans 13 residues. CDR1 is SGDLS, CDR2 YYNGEE, per germline. The DNA for the CDR3 is TGTGCCAGCAGCTCCCACATAGACACTGAAGCTTTCTTT. The encoded protein is CASSSHIDTEAFF.

This clonotype was picked up many times. The chain has TRBV12-3 or TRBV12-4 and TRBJ1-5; D might be TRBD1 (5 bases). The V end lost 10 bases, the J end lost 4 bases, and 17 bases lay between the germline ends. The CDR3 runs 14 residues. CDR3 coding DNA: TGTGCCAACAAGGGGCAGGGCACTAATCAGCCCCAGCATTTT. This encodes CANKGQGTNQPQHF.

In its sample, this clonotype was seen a few times. This chain links TRBV18 with TRBJ2-5; tentative D call: TRBD1 (6 bases). This CDR3 comprises 14 residues. The germline CDR1 and CDR2 sequences are KGHSH and LQKENI. Trimming pared 3 bases from V and 0 bases from J, leaving 8 bases between. CDR3 protein: CASSPQGYQETQYF. The DNA for the CDR3 is TGTGCCAGCTCACCCCAGGGGTACCAAGAGACCCAGTACTTC. The entire variable domain, with the rest obtained from reference TRBV18 and TRBJ2-5, is as follows: NAGVMQNPRHLVRRRGQEARLRCSPMKGHSHVYWYRQLPEEGLKFMVYLQKENIIDESGMPKERFSAEFPKEGPSILRIQQVVRGDSAAYFCASSPQGYQETQYFGPGTRLLVL.

The chain joins TRBV7-9 to TRBJ2-1; the match to TRBD2 covers 13 bases. CDR1 is SEHNR and CDR2 is FQNEAQ in the germline V gene (reference sequence). Losses at the gene ends were 6 bases for V and 3 bases for J; bases not matched to a gene: 8. The CDR3 is made up of 17 amino acids. CDR3 in DNA: TGTGCCAGCAGGAGACTAGCGGGAGGTACCGGCTACAATGAGCAGTTCTTC. Translating gives CASRRLAGGTGYNEQFF.

This clonotype has a handful of counts. J is TRBJ2-7 and V is TRBV6-1; TRBD2 might be the D (6 bases). The germline V and J ends were trimmed by 2 bases and 2 bases, with 10 bases remaining between them. The CDR3 runs to 14 residues. Germline CDR1 reads MNHNS; CDR2 reads SASEGT. The CDR3 coding sequence is TGTGCCAGCAGTGAATTGGCTAGCGCCTACGAGCAGTACTTC. Translating gives CASSELASAYEQYF.

This clonotype came up a few times. This sequence joins TRBV3-1 and TRBJ2-7, with TRBD1 matching over 11 bases. The CDR3 contains 18 residues. With V trimmed by 5 bases and J by 4 bases, 16 bases remained unmatched. CDR1 is LGHDT, CDR2 YNNKEL, per germline (reference sequence). For the CDR3, the DNA is TGTGCCAGCAGCACCTACGACGTCCGGGACAGGGGGTTTTACGAGCAGTACTTC. Translating it yields CASSTYDVRDRGFYEQYF.

The rearrangement links TRBV20-1 to TRBJ2-1; 8 bases are shared with TRBD2. Germline V lookup: CDR1 DFQATT, CDR2 SNEGSKA (reference sequence). The ends lost 6 bases at V and 2 bases at J; junction bases unmatched: 9. The CDR3 is 15 amino acids. The CDR3 region is CSAPAGGRTYNEQFF. CDR3 nucleotides: TGCAGTGCCCCTGCGGGCGGGAGGACCTACAATGAGCAGTTCTTC.

This clonotype was counted many times. The chain carries TRBV28 and TRBJ1-4; D perhaps matches TRBD1 (6 bases). The CDR3 is made up of 15 amino acids. CDR1 MDHEN and CDR2 SYDVKM come from the germline V gene. With 2 bases removed from V and 8 bases from J, the gap between germline ends came to 15 bases. CDR3 region: CASSLPQGYGEKLFF. The CDR3 DNA sequence: TGTGCCAGCAGTTTACCGCAGGGGTATGGAGAAAAACTGTTTTTT.

The chain uses TRBV10-3 and TRBJ1-1; D gene unclear. V lost 0 bases and J lost 0, with 11 bases in between. Germline loops: CDR1 ENHRY, CDR2 SYGVKD. This CDR3 comprises 16 residues. The CDR3 here is CAISESYGPMNTEAFF. The CDR3 nucleotides read TGTGCCATCAGTGAGTCGTATGGTCCGATGAACACTGAAGCTTTCTTT.

The rearrangement links TRBV6-6 to TRBJ1-4; perhaps TRBD1 as D (5 bases). The CDR3 length is 17 residues. Trimming cost V 2 bases and J 2 bases, with 15 bases left between them. From germline, CDR1 is MNHNY and CDR2 SVGAGI (reference sequence). CDR3 region: CASSYVVGPYTNEKLFF. In DNA form, the CDR3 reads TGTGCCAGCAGTTACGTCGTGGGGCCCTACACTAATGAAAAACTGTTTTTT.

This clonotype was observed at least ten times. The V call is TRBV2, the J call TRBJ2-1, with a tentative D call TRBD2 (5 bases). The germline V gene encodes CDR1 SNHLY and CDR2 FYNNEI. The length of the CDR3 is 15 residues. V was trimmed by 8 bases and J by 0 bases, leaving 14 bases between them. CDR3: CASHRQRSSYNEQFF. The CDR3 DNA follows: TGTGCCAGCCACCGTCAGCGGAGCTCCTACAATGAGCAGTTCTTC.

This clonotype was counted at least ten times. V usage is TRBV6-1 and J usage is TRBJ1-5; D gene uncertain. From germline, CDR1 is MNHNS and CDR2 SASEGT. The germline V and J ends were trimmed by 0 bases and 7 bases, with 10 bases remaining between them. The CDR3 loop spans 14 amino acids. The chain's CDR3 is CASSEAPRRQPQHF. The DNA for the CDR3 is TGTGCCAGCAGTGAAGCGCCCCGGCGGCAGCCCCAGCATTTT.

A few counts support this clonotype. This chain links TRBV28 with TRBJ2-5, with D maybe TRBD2 (6 bases). The CDR3 totals 11 residues. CDR1 and CDR2 from the germline V gene are MDHEN and SYDVKM. V lost 6 bases and J 11 bases, leaving 13 bases between the germline ends. CDR3 nucleotides: TGTGCCAGCAGCCCGGGACTTCCTCAGTACTTC. Translating it yields CASSPGLPQYF.

The V call is TRBV7-3, the J call TRBJ2-1; 9 nucleotides align to TRBD2. CDR1 and CDR2 (germline): SGHTA, FQGTGA. The V segment lost 1 base and the J segment 8 bases; nucleotides outside the gene matches: 9. This CDR3 has 16 amino acids. The CDR3 loop is CASSLNSGGRGDEQFF. The CDR3, as DNA: TGTGCCAGCAGCTTAAATTCGGGCGGGAGGGGCGATGAGCAGTTCTTC.

This clonotype has ten or more counts. The chain recombines TRBV3-1 with TRBJ1-1; 8 bases align to TRBD1. Germline values: CDR1 LGHDT, CDR2 YNNKEL (reference sequence). Trimming took 4 bases from V and 5 from J; bases not matched to a gene: 6. This CDR3 is built from 14 residues. The CDR3, as DNA: TGTGCCAGCAGCCGAAAACAGGGGGGGACTGAAGCTTTCTTT. Amino acid sequence: CASSRKQGGTEAFF.

This clonotype was found many times. The CDR3 reads CASSYNPGGKQYF. The CDR3 region has the DNA TGTGCCAGCAGTTACAACCCAGGGGGCAAGCAGTACTTC. This rearrangement joins TRBV6-5 to TRBJ2-7; TRBD1 agrees at 8 bases. Germline V gene data show CDR1 as MNHEY and CDR2 as SVGAGI. V gave up 2 bases and J gave up 8 bases; unmatched junction bases: 5. The CDR3 sequence is 13 residues long.

In this sample, this clonotype turned up a few times. This chain uses TRBV5-1 with TRBJ2-1; the match to TRBD2 covers 7 bases. V lost 0 bases to trimming and J lost 6 bases; unmatched junction nucleotides: 9. This CDR3 has 16 amino acids. Germline loops: CDR1 SGHRS, CDR2 YFSETQ. The CDR3 region is CASSLAASGGSNEQFF. The CDR3 DNA follows: TGCGCCAGCAGCTTGGCCGCGTCGGGAGGATCCAATGAGCAGTTCTTC.

V gene TRBV9 combines with J gene TRBJ2-1, with 14 positions matching TRBD2. Germline trimming cut 4 bases from V and 9 bases from J; bases unmatched to any gene: 12. CDR1 is SGDLS, CDR2 YYNGEE, per germline. CDR3 length: 17 amino acids. CDR3 sequence reads: CASSPSRLAGGPGEQFF. DNA for the CDR3: TGTGCCAGCAGCCCCTCGAGACTAGCGGGAGGGCCGGGTGAGCAGTTCTTC.

The chain is built from TRBV27 and TRBJ2-7; 9 nucleotides agree with TRBD2. The CDR3 is 14 amino acids. Trimming at V came to 9 bases and at J to 6 bases, leaving 12 bases not matched to a gene. Germline values: CDR1 MNHEY, CDR2 SMNVEV (reference sequence). CDR3 sequence reads: CASASSGIPSEQYF. The CDR3 nucleotides are TGTGCCAGTGCCTCTAGCGGGATCCCCTCCGAGCAGTACTTC.

This clonotype was seen many times. This chain uses TRBV6-1 with TRBJ2-7; 10 bases match TRBD1. Trimming cost V 0 bases and J 2 bases; bases outside gene matches: 7. The CDR3 is made up of 17 amino acids. CDR1 is MNHNS and CDR2 is SASEGT in the germline V gene. CDR3 region: CASSEALDRGQTYEQYF. The CDR3 coding sequence is TGTGCCAGCAGTGAAGCGCTTGACAGGGGGCAAACCTACGAGCAGTACTTC.

V usage is TRBV3-1 and J usage is TRBJ2-1; D may match TRBD1 or TRBD2 (5 bases each). CDR3 length: 15 amino acids. Deletions cut 4 bases from V and 6 bases from J, with 16 bases between. CDR1 and CDR2 from the germline V gene are LGHDT and YNNKEL (reference sequence). The CDR3 DNA is TGTGCCAGCAGCCCGACCGGGACCCTGACCAATGAGCAGTTCTTC. This encodes CASSPTGTLTNEQFF.

At least ten counts were recorded for this clonotype. This chain uses TRBV6-2 or TRBV6-3 with TRBJ2-7; D might be TRBD1 (5 bases). Trimming left V 5 bases short and J 2 bases short, with 7 bases between. From germline, CDR1 is MNHEY and CDR2 SVGEGT. The CDR3 covers 12 residues. CDR3 in DNA: TGTGCCAGCAGTAGACAGACCTACGAGCAGTACTTC. Amino acids: CASSRQTYEQYF.